This T cell receptor beta chain was obtained from a study of OX40 agonist ivuxolimab in advanced cancers. Overall study results and limits: Some nonresponders also had low normalized T-cell clonal expansion. Doses of 0.1 to 3.0 mg/kg were accompanied by clonal expansion of CD4+ and CD8+ blood T cells by week 6.

In regard to this clone: Its antigen is unidentified.

V dropped 5 bases and J dropped 2 bases, with 10 bases sitting between them. Germline V CDR1 and CDR2: LNHDA, SQIVND (reference sequence). This CDR3 has 14 residues. The assay was immunoSEQ multiplex PCR, and TCRdb's table has in-frame clones only and misses some. The sample holds 73,000 or so clones; over 75% are singletons and the top ten take 0.61%. The receptor's source is an adult with an advanced solid tumor such as melanoma, head and neck, liver or kidney cancer. The material sequenced was CD4+ or CD8+ T cells sorted from blood, taken in a trial of the OX40 agonist ivuxolimab. The gene calls are TRBV19 and TRBJ1-3, with D unclear. The CDR3 spells CASSPNWAGNTIYF. The CDR3 bases are TGTGCCAGTAGTCCCAACTGGGCTGGAAACACCATATATTTT. Based on the CDR3 plus reference TRBV19 and TRBJ1-3, the full variable domain is DGGITQSPKYLFRKEGQNVTLSCEQNLNHDAMYWYRQDPGQGLRLIYYSQIVNDFQKGDIAEGYSVSREKKESFPLTVTSAQKNPTAFYLCASSPNWAGNTIYFGEGSWLTVV.